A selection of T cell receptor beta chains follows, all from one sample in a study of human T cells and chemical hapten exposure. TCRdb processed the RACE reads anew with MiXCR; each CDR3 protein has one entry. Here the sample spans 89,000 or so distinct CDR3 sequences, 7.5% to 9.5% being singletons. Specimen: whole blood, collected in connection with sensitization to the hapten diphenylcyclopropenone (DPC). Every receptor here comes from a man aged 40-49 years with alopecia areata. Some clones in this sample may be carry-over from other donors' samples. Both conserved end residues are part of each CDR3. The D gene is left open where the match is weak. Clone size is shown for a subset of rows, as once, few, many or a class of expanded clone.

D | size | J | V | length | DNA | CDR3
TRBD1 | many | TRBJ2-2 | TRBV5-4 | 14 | TGTGCCAGCAGCTTAAGGACAGGGACCGGGGAGCTGTTTTTT | CASSLRTGTGELFF
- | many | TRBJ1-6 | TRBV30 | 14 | TGTGCCTGGAGTGTAGGACGGAGCAATTCACCCCTCCACTTT | CAWSVGRSNSPLHF
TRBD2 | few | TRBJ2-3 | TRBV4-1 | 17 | TGCGCCAGCAGCCAAGGTATCGGACTAGCGGGAGAGGATACGCAGTATTTT | CASSQGIGLAGEDTQYF
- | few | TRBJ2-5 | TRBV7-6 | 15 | TGTGCCAGCAAATCTGGACTGAGAAGGGAGGAGACCCAGTACTTC | CASKSGLRREETQYF
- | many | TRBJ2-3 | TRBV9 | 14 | TGTGCCAGCAGCGTAGTCAGCTACACAGATACGCAGTATTTT | CASSVVSYTDTQYF
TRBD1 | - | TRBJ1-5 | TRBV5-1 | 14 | TGCGCCAGCAGAAAGGACAGGGGCAATCAGCCCCAGCATTTT | CASRKDRGNQPQHF
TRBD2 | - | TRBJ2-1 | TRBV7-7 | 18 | TGTGCTAGCAGCTTAGTTCTTACTAGCGGGAGTTCCTACAATGAGCAGTTCTTC | CASSLVLTSGSSYNEQFF
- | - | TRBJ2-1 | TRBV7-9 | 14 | TGTGCCAGCAGCGGGCCCGCGGGACACAATGAGCAGTTCTTC | CASSGPAGHNEQFF
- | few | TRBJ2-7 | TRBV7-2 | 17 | TGTGCCAGCAGCTTAGTGGCGGGCGGGACTCACTCCTACGAGCAGTACTTC | CASSLVAGGTHSYEQYF
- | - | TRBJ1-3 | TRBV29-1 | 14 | TGCAGCGCCCTCTCGGGGGCAGATGGAAACACCATATATTTT | CSALSGADGNTIYF
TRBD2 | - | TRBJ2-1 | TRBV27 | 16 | TGTGCCAGCAGTTTACTAGCGGGAGAAGTGGACAATGAGCAGTTCTTC | CASSLLAGEVDNEQFF
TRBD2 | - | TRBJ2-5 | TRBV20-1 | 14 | TGCAGTGCTATTTTAGCGGGGTACCAAGAGACCCAGTACTTC | CSAILAGYQETQYF
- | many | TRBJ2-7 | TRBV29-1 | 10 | TGCAGCGTGGGGGTCGGAGGGCAGTACTTC | CSVGVGGQYF
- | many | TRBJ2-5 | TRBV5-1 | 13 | TGCGCCAGCAGCTTGGATGTAAGAGAGGCCCAGTACTTC | CASSLDVREAQYF
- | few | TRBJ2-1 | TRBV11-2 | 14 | TGTGCCAGCAGCTTAATGAGCTCCTACAATGAGCAGTTCTTC | CASSLMSSYNEQFF
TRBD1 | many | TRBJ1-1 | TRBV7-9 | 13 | TGTGCCAGCAGCTTGGGACAGTACACTGAAGCTTTCTTT | CASSLGQYTEAFF
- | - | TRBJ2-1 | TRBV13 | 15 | TGTGCCAGCAGCTTACTACCCGGGAATTCCAATGAGCAGTTCTTC | CASSLLPGNSNEQFF
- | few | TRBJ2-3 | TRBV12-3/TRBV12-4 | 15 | TGTGCCAGCAGTTTAGCTAGCCGAGGAACAGATACGCAGTATTTT | CASSLASRGTDTQYF
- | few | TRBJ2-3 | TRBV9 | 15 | TGTGCCAGCAGCGTAGAAGGGTACTCCACAGATACGCAGTATTTT | CASSVEGYSTDTQYF
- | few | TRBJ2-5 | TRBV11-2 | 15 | TGTGCCAGCAGCTTCACCGGGACGACAATGGAGACCCAGTACTTC | CASSFTGTTMETQYF
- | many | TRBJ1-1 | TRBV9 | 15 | TGTGCCAGCAGCGTAGTCGGGGCCGGCCGGACTGAAGCTTTCTTT | CASSVVGAGRTEAFF
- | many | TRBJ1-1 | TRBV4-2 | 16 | TGTGCCAGCAGCCATGAACTATCGACAGTGAACACTGAAGCTTTCTTT | CASSHELSTVNTEAFF
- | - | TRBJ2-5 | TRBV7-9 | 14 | TGTGCCAGCAGCTTACGGGGTAGCCAAGAGACCCAGTACTTC | CASSLRGSQETQYF
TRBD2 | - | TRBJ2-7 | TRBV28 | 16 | TGTGCCAGCAGAACCGGGACTAGCGGGAGACAGTACGAGCAGTACTTC | CASRTGTSGRQYEQYF
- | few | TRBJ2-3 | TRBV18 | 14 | TGTGCCAGCTCGCCTAGCCTGGGAGCAGATACGCAGTATTTT | CASSPSLGADTQYF
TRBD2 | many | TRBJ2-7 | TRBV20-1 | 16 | TGCAGTGCCGTCCACCGACTAGCGCGGGCTTCCTACGAGCAGTACTTC | CSAVHRLARASYEQYF
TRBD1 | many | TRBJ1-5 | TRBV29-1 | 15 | TGCAGCGTCGTCCTATCGGGACAGAAAAATCAGCCCCAGCATTTT | CSVVLSGQKNQPQHF
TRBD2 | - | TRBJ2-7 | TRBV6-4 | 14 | TGTGCCAGCAACCGGACTAGCGGCCCCTACGAGCAGTACTTC | CASNRTSGPYEQYF
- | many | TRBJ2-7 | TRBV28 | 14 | TGTGCCAGCAGTGTCCTCGGGCCCACCTACGAGCAGTACTTC | CASSVLGPTYEQYF
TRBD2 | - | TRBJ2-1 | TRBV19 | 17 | TGTGCCATTAGTTTGACTAGCGGGAGTGATTCCTACAATGAGCAGTTCTTC | CAISLTSGSDSYNEQFF
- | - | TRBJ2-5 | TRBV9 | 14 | TGTGCCAGCAGCGCCCCGCAAGGGCAAGAGACCCAGTACTTC | CASSAPQGQETQYF
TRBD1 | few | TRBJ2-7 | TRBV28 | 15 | TGTGCCAGCAGTTCCCGGACAGGGCCGACCTACGAGCAGTACTTC | CASSSRTGPTYEQYF
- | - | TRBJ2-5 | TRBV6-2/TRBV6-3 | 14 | TGTGCCAGCAGTTACTCGAGGATTCAAGAGACCCAGTACTTC | CASSYSRIQETQYF
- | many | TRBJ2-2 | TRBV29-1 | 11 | TGCAGCGTCGGACAGTTCGGGGAGCTGTTTTTT | CSVGQFGELFF
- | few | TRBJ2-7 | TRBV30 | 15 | TGTGCCTGGAGCCCCCTCTCCACAGGGACCTACGAGCAGTACTTC | CAWSPLSTGTYEQYF
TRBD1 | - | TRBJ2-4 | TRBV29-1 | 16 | TGCAGCGCGGGACAGGGGATCGGGCTAGCCAAAAACATTCAGTACTTC | CSAGQGIGLAKNIQYF
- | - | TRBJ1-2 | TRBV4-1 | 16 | TGCGCCAGCAGCCCGGAGGAAGGGGATAGAAACTATGGCTACACCTTC | CASSPEEGDRNYGYTF
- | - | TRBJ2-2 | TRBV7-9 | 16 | TGTGCCAGCACTCACACCGGGGGAGGTCGCACCGGGGAGCTGTTTTTT | CASTHTGGGRTGELFF
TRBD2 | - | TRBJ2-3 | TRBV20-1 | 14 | TGCAGTGCCCGACTAGCGCGGAAGACAGATACGCAGTATTTT | CSARLARKTDTQYF
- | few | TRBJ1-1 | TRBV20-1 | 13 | TGCAGTGCTCGACAGGAGCAGAGCACTGAAGCTTTCTTT | CSARQEQSTEAFF
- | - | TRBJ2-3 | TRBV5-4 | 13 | TGTGCCAGCAGCTTGGCCTTCTCAGATACGCAGTATTTT | CASSLAFSDTQYF
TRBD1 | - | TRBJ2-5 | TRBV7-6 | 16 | TGTGCCAGCAGCTCAAGTTCGACAGGGCGCCAAGAGACCCAGTACTTC | CASSSSSTGRQETQYF
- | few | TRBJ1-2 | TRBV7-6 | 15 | TGTGCCAGCAGCTTGCAACAGGGACCTAACTATGGCTACACCTTC | CASSLQQGPNYGYTF
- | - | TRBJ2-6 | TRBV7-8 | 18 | TGTGCCAGCAGCTTATATTCCGGGTATCCGTCTGGGGCCAACGTCCTGACTTTC | CASSLYSGYPSGANVLTF
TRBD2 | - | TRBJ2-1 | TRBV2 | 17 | TGTGCCAGCAGTGAAGGAAAGGGACTAGCGGGAGACAATGAGCAGTTCTTC | CASSEGKGLAGDNEQFF
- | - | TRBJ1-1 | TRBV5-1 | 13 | TGCGCCAGCAGCACCGCGTTTGGGAGTGAAGCTTTCTTT | CASSTAFGSEAFF
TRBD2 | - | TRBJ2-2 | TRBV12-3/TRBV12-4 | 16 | TGTGCCAGCAGCCTCAAAGCGGGAGAGGGAACCGGGGAGCTGTTTTTT | CASSLKAGEGTGELFF
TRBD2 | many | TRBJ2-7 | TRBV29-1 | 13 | TGCAGCGGGGGGACTAGCGGGACCTACGAGCAGTACTTC | CSGGTSGTYEQYF
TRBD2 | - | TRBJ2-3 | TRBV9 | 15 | TGTGCCAGCACCACAAGGGGCGGGAGGTCAGATACGCAGTATTTT | CASTTRGGRSDTQYF
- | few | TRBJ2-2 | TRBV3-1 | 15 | TGTGCCAGCAGACACAGGGGAGGAGACACCGGGGAGCTGTTTTTT | CASRHRGGDTGELFF